This T cell receptor beta chain was identified during a study of blood T cell repertoires in COVID-19. A case of COVID-19 had been met by exposed participants within 2 weeks before study entry. V was clipped by 0 bases and J by 4 bases; unmatched bases: 4. Germline V lookup: CDR1 MNHNS, CDR2 SASEGT. There are 15 residues in the CDR3. In the source study's methods: Amplification of reference gene primers was used by the study to estimate nucleated cell counts. Clones were sequenced by immunoSEQ multiplex PCR, and TCRdb holds only the in-frame ones, with some missing. The DNA gave D and trimming, while V, J and clone size come from that table. This sample yields about 150,000 clones, of which around 87% are seen a single time; approximately 3.8% belongs to the top ten.

The origin of this receptor is a woman between 40 and 50 years old who had been exposed to COVID-19. Sequenced material: PBMCs or T cells enriched from blood (not recorded which). The chain has TRBV6-1 and TRBJ1-2, with 8 bases identical to TRBD1. The CDR3 is CASSEAQGAIYGYTF. As DNA, the CDR3 is TGTGCCAGCAGTGAAGCGCAGGGGGCCATCTATGGCTACACCTTC.